This T cell receptor beta chain was found in a study of cytomegalovirus exposure and HLA in healthy donors. Turning to the study itself: The same platform was used for the 120 validation repertoires and the 600 to 700 first-cohort repertoires, a later analysis reported.

Study-level results: The tendency of first-cohort TCR clusters to co-occur in the approximately 120 validation repertoires was identified by a subsequent analysis.

Germline values: CDR1 SGHRS, CDR2 YFSETQ. The germline V and J ends were trimmed by 0 bases and 7 bases, with 11 bases remaining between them. The CDR3 totals 15 residues. Note on this clone: Its antigen is as yet unknown.

The data were produced by immunoSEQ multiplex PCR, yet TCRdb's version contains in-frame clones alone and is incomplete. The table shows over 250,000 clones, with around 85% occurring only once. The clonotype originates from a woman aged 18-35 years in good health and CMV-seronegative. Sample: PBMCs. The chain recombines TRBV5-1 with TRBJ1-6; D uncertain. This CDR3 is CASSLAAGGNSPLHF. CDR3 DNA sequence: TGCGCCAGCAGCTTGGCAGCAGGTGGAAATTCACCCCTCCACTTT.